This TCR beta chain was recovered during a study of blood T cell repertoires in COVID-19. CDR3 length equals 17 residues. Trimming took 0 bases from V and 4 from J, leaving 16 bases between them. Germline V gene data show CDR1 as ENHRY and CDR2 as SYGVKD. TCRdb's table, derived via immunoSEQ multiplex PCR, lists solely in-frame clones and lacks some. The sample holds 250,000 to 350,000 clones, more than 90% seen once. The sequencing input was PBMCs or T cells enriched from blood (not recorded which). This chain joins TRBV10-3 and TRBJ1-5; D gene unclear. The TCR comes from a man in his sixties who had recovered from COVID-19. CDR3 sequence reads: CAISESTLRVGNQPQHF. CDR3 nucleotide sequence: TGTGCCATCAGTGAGTCGACCCTGAGGGTGGGAAATCAGCCCCAGCATTTT.